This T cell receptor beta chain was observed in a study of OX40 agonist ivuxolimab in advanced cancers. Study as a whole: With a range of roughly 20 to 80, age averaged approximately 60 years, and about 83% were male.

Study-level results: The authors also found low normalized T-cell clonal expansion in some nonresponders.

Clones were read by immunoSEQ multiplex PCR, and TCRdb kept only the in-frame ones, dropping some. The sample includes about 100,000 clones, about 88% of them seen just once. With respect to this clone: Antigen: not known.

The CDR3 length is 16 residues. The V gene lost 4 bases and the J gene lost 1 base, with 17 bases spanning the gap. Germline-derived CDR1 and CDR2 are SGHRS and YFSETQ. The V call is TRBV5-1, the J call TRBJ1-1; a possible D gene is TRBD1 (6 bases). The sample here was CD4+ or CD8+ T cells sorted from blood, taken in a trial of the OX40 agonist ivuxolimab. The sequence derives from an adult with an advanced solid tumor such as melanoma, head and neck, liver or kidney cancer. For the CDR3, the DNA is TGCGCCAGCAGCCCCCAGGGGTTCGGCTGGAACACTGAAGCTTTCTTT. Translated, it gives CASSPQGFGWNTEAFF.